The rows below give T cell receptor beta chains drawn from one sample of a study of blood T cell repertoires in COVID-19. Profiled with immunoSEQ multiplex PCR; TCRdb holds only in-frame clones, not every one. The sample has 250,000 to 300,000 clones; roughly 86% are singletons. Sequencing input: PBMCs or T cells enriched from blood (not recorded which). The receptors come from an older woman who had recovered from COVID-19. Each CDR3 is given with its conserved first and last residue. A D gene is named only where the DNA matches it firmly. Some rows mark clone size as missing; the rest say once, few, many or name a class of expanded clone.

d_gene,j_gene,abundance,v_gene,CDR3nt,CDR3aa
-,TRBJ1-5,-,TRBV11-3,TGTGCCAGCAGCTTAGATTCAGGGCAGCCCCAGCATTTT,CASSLDSGQPQHF
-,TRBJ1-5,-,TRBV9,TGTGCCAGCAGCGCCAGGGATATCAATCAGCCCCAGCATTTT,CASSARDINQPQHF
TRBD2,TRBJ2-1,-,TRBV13,TGTGCCAGCAGCTTACGATCGGGGGGCTCCTACAATGAGCAGTTCTTC,CASSLRSGGSYNEQFF
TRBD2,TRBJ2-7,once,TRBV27,TGTGCCAGCAGCATTTGGGTTCGGGGGGTGGGTGGCGAGCAGTACTTC,CASSIWVRGVGGEQYF
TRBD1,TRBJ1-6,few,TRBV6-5,TGTGCCAGCACCCGGGACAGACAGAATTCACCCCTCCACTTT,CASTRDRQNSPLHF
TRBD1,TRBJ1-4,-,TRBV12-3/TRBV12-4,TGTGCCAGCAGCATGACAGGGACTGGGCTGTTTTTT,CASSMTGTGLFF
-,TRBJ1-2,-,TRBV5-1,TGCGCCAGCAGCAAAGATCAGGCCTATGGCTACACCTTC,CASSKDQAYGYTF
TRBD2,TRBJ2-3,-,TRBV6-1,TGTGCCAGCAGTGAAGGACTAGCGTTCACAGATACGCAGTATTTT,CASSEGLAFTDTQYF
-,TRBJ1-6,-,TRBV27,TGTGCCAGCAGTTTATGGCACAGGGACTCACCCCTCCACTTT,CASSLWHRDSPLHF
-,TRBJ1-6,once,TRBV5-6,TGTGCCAGCAGCTCCTGGAGGCCTCTTTATTCACCCCTCCACTTT,CASSSWRPLYSPLHF
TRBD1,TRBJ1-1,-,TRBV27,TGTGCCAGCAGCCAAAGGGGGCGAGGCACTGAAGCTTTCTTT,CASSQRGRGTEAFF
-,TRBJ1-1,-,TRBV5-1,TGCGCCAGCAGCTTGGCAGGGGTTTCTGAAGCTTTCTTT,CASSLAGVSEAFF
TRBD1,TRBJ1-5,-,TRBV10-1,TGCGCCAGCAATCCGGGACAGGGGATTAAGAGCAATCAGCCCCAGCATTTT,CASNPGQGIKSNQPQHF
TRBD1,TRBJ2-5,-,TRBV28,TGTGCCTCCGCGACAGGGTACCTCCAAGAGACCCAGTACTTC,CASATGYLQETQYF
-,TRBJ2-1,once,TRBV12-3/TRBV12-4,TGTGCCAGCAGACTAACAGGGTACAATGAGCAGTTCTTC,CASRLTGYNEQFF
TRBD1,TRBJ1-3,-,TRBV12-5,TGTGCTAGTCACAGGGGAGGAAACACCATATATTTT,CASHRGGNTIYF